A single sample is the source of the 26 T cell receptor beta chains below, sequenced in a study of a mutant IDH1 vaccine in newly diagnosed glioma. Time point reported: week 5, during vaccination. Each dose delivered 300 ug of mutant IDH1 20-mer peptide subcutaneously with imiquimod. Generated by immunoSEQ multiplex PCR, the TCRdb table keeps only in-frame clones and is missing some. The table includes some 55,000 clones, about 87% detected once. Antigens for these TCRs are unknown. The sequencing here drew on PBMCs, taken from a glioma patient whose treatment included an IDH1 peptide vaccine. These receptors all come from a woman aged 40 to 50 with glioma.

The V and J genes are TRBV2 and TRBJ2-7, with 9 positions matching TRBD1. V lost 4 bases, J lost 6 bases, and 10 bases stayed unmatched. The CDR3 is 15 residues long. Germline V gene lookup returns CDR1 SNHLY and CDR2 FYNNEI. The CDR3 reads CASSGETGGLVEQYF. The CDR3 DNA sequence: TGTGCCAGCAGTGGGGAGACAGGGGGATTGGTCGAGCAGTACTTC.

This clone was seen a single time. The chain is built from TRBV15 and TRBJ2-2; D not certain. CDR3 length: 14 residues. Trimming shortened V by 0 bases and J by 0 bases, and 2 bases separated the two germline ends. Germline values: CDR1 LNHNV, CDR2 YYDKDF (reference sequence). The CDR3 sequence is CATSRDSNTGELFF. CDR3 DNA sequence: TGTGCCACCAGCAGAGATTCGAACACCGGGGAGCTGTTTTTT.

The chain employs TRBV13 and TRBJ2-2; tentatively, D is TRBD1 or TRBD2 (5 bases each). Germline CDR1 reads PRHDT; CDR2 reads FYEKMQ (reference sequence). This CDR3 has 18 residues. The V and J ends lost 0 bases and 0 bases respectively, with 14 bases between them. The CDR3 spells CASSLGLRWGPNTGELFF. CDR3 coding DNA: TGTGCCAGCAGCTTAGGCCTCCGTTGGGGACCGAACACCGGGGAGCTGTTTTTT.

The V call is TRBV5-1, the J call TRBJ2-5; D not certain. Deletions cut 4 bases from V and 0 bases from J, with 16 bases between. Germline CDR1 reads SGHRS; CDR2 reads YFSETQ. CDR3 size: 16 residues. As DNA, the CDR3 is TGCGCCAGCAGCCGGGCCCCGACGGAAAACCAAGAGACCCAGTACTTC. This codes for CASSRAPTENQETQYF.

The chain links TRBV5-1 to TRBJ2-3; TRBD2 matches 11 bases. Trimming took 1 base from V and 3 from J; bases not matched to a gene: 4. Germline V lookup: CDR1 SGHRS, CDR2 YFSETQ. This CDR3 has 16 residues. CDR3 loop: CASSLPLAGVTDTQYF. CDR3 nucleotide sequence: TGCGCCAGCAGCTTGCCACTAGCGGGGGTGACAGATACGCAGTATTTT.

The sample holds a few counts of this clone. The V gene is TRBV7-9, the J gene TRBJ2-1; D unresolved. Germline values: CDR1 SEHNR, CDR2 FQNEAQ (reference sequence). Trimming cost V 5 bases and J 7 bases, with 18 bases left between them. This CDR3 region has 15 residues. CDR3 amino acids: CASSPPIRLGNEQFF. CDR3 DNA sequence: TGTGCCAGCAGCCCCCCCATCAGATTGGGGAATGAGCAGTTCTTC.

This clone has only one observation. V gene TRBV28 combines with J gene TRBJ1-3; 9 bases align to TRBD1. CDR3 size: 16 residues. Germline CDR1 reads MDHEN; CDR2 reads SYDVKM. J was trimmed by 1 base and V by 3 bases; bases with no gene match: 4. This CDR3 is CASSFETGGSGNTIYF. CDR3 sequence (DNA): TGTGCCAGCAGTTTTGAGACAGGGGGTTCTGGAAACACCATATATTTT.

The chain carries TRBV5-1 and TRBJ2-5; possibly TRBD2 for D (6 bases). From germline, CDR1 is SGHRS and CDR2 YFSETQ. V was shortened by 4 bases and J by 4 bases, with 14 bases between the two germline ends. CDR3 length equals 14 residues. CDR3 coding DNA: TGCGCCAGCAGCCCCGAGAGGGGAGGAGAGACCCAGTACTTC. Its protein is CASSPERGGETQYF.

For the CDR3, the DNA is TGTGCCAGCAGTCGTACCGGGGGCCCAGATACGCAGTATTTT. It translates to CASSRTGGPDTQYF. V usage is TRBV27 and J usage is TRBJ2-3; D possibly matches TRBD1 or TRBD2 (6 bases each). The V end lost 5 bases, the J end lost 4 bases, and 13 bases lay between the germline ends. The CDR3 covers 14 residues. Germline CDR1 reads MNHEY; CDR2 reads SMNVEV (reference sequence).

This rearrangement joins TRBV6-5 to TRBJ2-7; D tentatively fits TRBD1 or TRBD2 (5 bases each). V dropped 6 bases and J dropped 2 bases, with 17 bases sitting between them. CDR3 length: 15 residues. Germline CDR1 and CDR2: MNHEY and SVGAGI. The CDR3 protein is CASRNNWDGPYEQYF. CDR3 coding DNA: TGTGCCAGCAGAAACAACTGGGACGGCCCCTACGAGCAGTACTTC.

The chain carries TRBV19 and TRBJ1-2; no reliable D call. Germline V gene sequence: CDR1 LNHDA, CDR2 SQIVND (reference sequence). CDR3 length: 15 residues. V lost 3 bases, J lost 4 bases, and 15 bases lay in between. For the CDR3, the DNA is TGTGCCAGTAGTATGCTGAACCCCGATGGCTATGGCTACACCTTC. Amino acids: CASSMLNPDGYGYTF.

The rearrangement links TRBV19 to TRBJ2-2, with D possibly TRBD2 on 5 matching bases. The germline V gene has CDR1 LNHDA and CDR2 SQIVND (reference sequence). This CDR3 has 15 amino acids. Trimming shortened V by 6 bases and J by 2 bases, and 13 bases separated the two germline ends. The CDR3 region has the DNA TGTGCCAGTAGACAGTTGGCGGGTAACACCGGGGAGCTGTTTTTT. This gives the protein CASRQLAGNTGELFF.

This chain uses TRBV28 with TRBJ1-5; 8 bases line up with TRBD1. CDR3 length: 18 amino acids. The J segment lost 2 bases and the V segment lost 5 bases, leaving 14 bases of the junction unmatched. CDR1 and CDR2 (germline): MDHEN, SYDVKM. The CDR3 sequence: CASSPWGTGFPGNQPQHF. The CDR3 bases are TGTGCCAGCAGTCCCTGGGGGACAGGTTTTCCTGGCAATCAGCCCCAGCATTTT. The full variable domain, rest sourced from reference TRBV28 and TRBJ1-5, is DVKVTQSSRYLVKRTGEKVFLECVQDMDHENMFWYRQDPGLGLRLIYFSYDVKMKEKGDIPEGYSVSREKKERFSLILESASTNQTSMYLCASSPWGTGFPGNQPQHFGDGTRLSIL.

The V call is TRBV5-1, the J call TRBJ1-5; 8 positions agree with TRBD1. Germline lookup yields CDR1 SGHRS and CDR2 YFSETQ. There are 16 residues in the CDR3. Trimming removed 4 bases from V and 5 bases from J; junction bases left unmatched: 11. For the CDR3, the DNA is TGCGCCAGCAGCCAGGGTCGACAGGGGTCGGATCAGCCCCAGCATTTT. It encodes CASSQGRQGSDQPQHF.

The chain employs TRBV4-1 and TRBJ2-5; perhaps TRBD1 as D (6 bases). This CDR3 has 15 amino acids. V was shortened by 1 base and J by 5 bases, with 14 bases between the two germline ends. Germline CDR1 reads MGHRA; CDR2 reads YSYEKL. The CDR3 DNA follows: TGCGCCAGCAGCCAAGGACAGGAGTCGCTGGAGACCCAGTACTTC. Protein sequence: CASSQGQESLETQYF.

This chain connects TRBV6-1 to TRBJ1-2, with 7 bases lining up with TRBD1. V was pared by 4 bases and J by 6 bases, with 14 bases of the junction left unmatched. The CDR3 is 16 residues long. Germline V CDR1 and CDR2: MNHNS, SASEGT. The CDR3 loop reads CASSAAGTVYRNGYTF. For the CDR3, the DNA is TGTGCCAGCAGTGCAGCAGGGACAGTCTACAGGAATGGCTACACCTTC.

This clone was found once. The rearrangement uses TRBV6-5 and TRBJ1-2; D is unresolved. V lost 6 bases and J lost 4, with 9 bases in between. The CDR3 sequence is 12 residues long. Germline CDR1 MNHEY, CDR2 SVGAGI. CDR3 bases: TGTGCCAGCAGGAATACGGGCTATGGCTACACCTTC. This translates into CASRNTGYGYTF.

This CDR3 reads CSITRRVDEQFF. DNA of the CDR3: TGCAGCATAACTCGCAGGGTCGATGAGCAGTTCTTC. V is TRBV29-1 and J is TRBJ2-1, with D maybe TRBD1 (5 bases). CDR1 SQVTM and CDR2 ANQGSEA come from the germline V gene. V was shortened by 8 bases and J by 8 bases, with 16 bases between the two germline ends. This CDR3 spans 12 amino acids.

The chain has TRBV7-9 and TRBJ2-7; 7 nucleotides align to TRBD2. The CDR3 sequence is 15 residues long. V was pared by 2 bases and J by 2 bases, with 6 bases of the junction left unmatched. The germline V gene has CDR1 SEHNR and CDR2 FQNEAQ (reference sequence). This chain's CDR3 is CASSLSGIQTYEQYF. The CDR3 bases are TGTGCCAGCAGCTTAAGCGGGATACAAACCTACGAGCAGTACTTC.

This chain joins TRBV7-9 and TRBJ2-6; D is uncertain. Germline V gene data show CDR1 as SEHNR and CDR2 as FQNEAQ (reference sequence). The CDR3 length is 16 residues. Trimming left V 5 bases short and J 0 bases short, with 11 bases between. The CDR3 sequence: CASSPARSSGANVLTF. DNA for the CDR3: TGTGCCAGCAGCCCTGCCCGAAGCTCTGGGGCCAACGTCCTGACTTTC.

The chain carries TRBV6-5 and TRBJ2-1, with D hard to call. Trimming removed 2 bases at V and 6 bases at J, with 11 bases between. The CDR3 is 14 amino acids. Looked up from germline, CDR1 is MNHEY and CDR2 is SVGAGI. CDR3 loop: CASSYEPTLNEQFF. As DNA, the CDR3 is TGTGCCAGCAGTTACGAGCCGACGCTCAATGAGCAGTTCTTC.

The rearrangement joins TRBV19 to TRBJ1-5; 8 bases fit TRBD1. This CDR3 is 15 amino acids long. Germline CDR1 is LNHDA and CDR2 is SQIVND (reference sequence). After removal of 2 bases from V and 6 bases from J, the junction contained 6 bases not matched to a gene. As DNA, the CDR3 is TGTGCCAGTAGTATATTCAGGGGGCAGGGTCAGCCCCAGCATTTT. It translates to CASSIFRGQGQPQHF.

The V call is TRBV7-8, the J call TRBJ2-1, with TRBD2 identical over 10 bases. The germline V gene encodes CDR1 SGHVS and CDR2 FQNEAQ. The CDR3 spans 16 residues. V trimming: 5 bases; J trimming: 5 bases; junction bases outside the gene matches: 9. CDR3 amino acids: CASSGQAGGPNNEQFF. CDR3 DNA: TGTGCCAGCAGCGGGCAAGCGGGAGGGCCGAACAATGAGCAGTTCTTC.

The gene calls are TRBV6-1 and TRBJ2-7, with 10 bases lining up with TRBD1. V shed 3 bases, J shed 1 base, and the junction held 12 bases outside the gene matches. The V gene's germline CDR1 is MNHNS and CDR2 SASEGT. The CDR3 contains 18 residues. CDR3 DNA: TGTGCCAGCAGTGACCTGGCCCCAGGACAGGGGGATTCCTACGAGCAGTACTTC. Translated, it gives CASSDLAPGQGDSYEQYF.

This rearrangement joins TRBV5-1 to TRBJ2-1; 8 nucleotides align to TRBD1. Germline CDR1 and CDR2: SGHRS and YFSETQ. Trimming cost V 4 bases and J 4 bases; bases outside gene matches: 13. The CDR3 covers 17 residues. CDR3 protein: CASSPGTGRADYNEQFF. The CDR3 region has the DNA TGCGCCAGCAGCCCGGGGACAGGACGAGCAGATTACAATGAGCAGTTCTTC.

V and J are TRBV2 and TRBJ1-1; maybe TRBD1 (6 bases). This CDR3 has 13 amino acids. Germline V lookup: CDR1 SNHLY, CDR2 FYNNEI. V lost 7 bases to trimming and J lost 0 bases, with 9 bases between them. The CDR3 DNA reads TGTGCCAGCATAGGGACACTGAACACTGAAGCTTTCTTT. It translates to CASIGTLNTEAFF.